What follows describes a single TCR beta chain. Its antigen has not been determined. The sample holds no much larger clone one base away, and base qualities are not on file. This sample is drawn from a study of T cells in Graves' hyperthyroidism and ophthalmopathy (dated by TCRdb to about 2019). For the wider study: TCR V-J signatures able to tell the groups apart were searched for in a discovery cohort of 95 or so patients, of whom more than 40 had Graves' ophthalmopathy and about 55 had stable Graves' hyperthyroidism. Whether ophthalmopathy could be predicted prospectively was tested in an independent validation cohort made up of 18 to 20 hyperthyroidism patients plus 17 patients who later progressed to ophthalmopathy. The paper reports TCR Vbeta CDR3 sequencing of 135 peripheral blood samples: 43 ophthalmopathy, some 80 hyperthyroidism and around 17 progressor patients. The study also compared thyroid tissue and blood T-cell repertoires from about six Graves' hyperthyroidism patients. After blood sampling, hyperthyroidism patients were treated with methimazole at a starting dose of 30 mg daily, and ophthalmopathy patients were treated with high-dose intravenous methylprednisolone. The approximately 98 discovery patients were randomly divided into training and test sets at a 7:3 ratio.

Exclusion was applied to patients with uncontrolled infections, other autoimmune diseases, pregnancy or lactation. Diagnoses were based on clinical symptoms, serum thyroxine and TRAb, thyroid ultrasound and orbital computed tomography. Total RNA was extracted using Trizol reagent, and RNA quality was assessed on an Agilent 2100 Bioanalyzer. According to the germline V gene, CDR1 reads SGHTA and CDR2 reads FQGNSA. Deletion took 6 bases off V and 5 bases off J, with a span of 20 bases between the germline ends. Its CDR3 holds 15 amino acids, cysteine through phenylalanine. Solely the CDR3 DNA is kept, with 45 bases framed from the first base. General conclusions and limits of the study: Blood samples also contained most of the expanded thyroid clonotypes (frequency above 0.001), which suggests that blood repertoires may reflect thyroid immune responses. Sample size was not statistically predetermined, and investigators were not blinded to group allocation. During validation, the model predicted progression to ophthalmopathy a median of approximately 7 months ahead of onset, with more than 55% sensitivity and roughly 75% specificity. In cross-validation, a model built on a 13 V-J signature told ophthalmopathy apart from stable hyperthyroidism with 85% to 90% sensitivity and 81% to 82% specificity, and in testing the same model reached 80%/75%.

Amplification of TCR beta CDR3 regions was carried out from RNA transcripts. A first-round RT-PCR of the TCR CDR3 used the HTBI primer set with the Qiagen OneStep RT-PCR kit. The libraries were constructed in a second round of multiplex PCR and then size-selected and purified. Paired-end sequencing of the libraries was performed with 100 bp reads on an Illumina HiSeq2000. Processing in the source paper ran as follows. SOAPnuke was used to process the raw data, removing reads that contained adapters or uncalled bases, had a mean Phred below 15, or lacked an exact match to the constant primer or identifier. High-quality paired reads were merged using COPE v1.2.5, and each unique nucleotide sequence was defined as a clonotype. MiTCR v1.1 was used to align the clonotypes against IMGT TRBV, TRBD and TRBJ reference segments. The analysis included only V-J combinations with a frequency above 0.0001, which together covered around 99% of the repertoires. A TCS score was defined as the ratio between F50 (clonal expansion) and ExV (chaos), using BLOSUM62-based TCRdist between CDR3 peptides within each V-J. Welch's t-statistics and random forest reduced 514 V-J features to 13, which were used in a naive Bayes classifier (R e1071). Thyroid-blood repertoire similarity was quantified with the Morisita-Horn index. Using fastp trimming at Q25 and MiXCR clonotype assembly, TCRdb reanalyzed the public sequencing data and kept in-frame beta chains. Each CDR3 protein gets just one entry, which takes the most common genes and DNA from the rows behind it. TCRdb, not the authors, supplied the V and J calls. This sample holds 480,000 or so distinct CDR3 sequences; about 45% were observed only once. The ten largest clonotypes hold about two fifths of the sample.

The receptor's source is an adult woman with Graves' disease, either hyperthyroidism or ophthalmopathy (not recorded which). The rearranged chain carries TRBV7-2 and TRBJ2-7; TRBD2 could be the D gene, as 6 bases match. The sample was peripheral blood or thyroid tissue (not recorded which). In nucleotides, the sequence is TGTGCCAGCAGTGCCCGTTGGGGGGAGCAGCACGAGCAGTACTTC. It codes for CASSARWGEQHEQYF.